Sequencing of this T cell receptor beta chain was carried out in a study of shared T cell receptors in the human thymus. Produced via immunoSEQ multiplex PCR; TCRdb's table is partial and in-frame only. The profile shows 500,000 to 750,000 clones, over 75% of them singletons. These same records also appear under a second study, on human thymus T cells. That work adds: Thymus tissue was removed during corrective cardiac surgery. Related reports documented highly overlapping thymic repertoires among unrelated individuals.

The TCR comes from a boy younger than two with a congenital heart defect. Sequenced sample: thymocytes.

CDR3 bases: TGTGCCAGTAGTAAACATAGACTAGCGGGATACAAGCCCGACAATGAGCAGTTCTTC. Translated, it gives CASSKHRLAGYKPDNEQFF. V and J are TRBV19 and TRBJ2-1; 11 bases agree with TRBD2. Germline CDR1 and CDR2: LNHDA and SQIVND (reference sequence). V trimming: 4 bases; J trimming: 5 bases; junction bases outside the gene matches: 16. The CDR3 is 19 amino acids. Supplemented by reference TRBV19 and TRBJ2-1, the full variable domain reads DGGITQSPKYLFRKEGQNVTLSCEQNLNHDAMYWYRQDPGQGLRLIYYSQIVNDFQKGDIAEGYSVSREKKESFPLTVTSAQKNPTAFYLCASSKHRLAGYKPDNEQFFGPGTRLTVL.